The 10 T cell receptor beta chains below all came from one sample that was sequenced in a study of blood T cell repertoires in COVID-19. Repertoires were generated with immunoSEQ multiplex PCR, while TCRdb's copy carries only in-frame clones and drops some. The sample has around 250,000 clones, 70% to 90% seen once. Input material: peripheral blood. These receptors all come from a woman aged 25 to 39 with active or convalescent COVID-19.

This chain joins TRBV5-4 and TRBJ2-6, with 7 bases identical to TRBD1. With 0 bases clipped from V and 2 bases from J, the junction kept 2 bases outside the gene matches. CDR1 is SGHNT, CDR2 YYREEE, per germline (reference sequence). This CDR3 region has 16 residues. Here the CDR3 DNA reads TGTGCCAGCAGCTTGGTGGGGACAGCTGGGGCCAACGTCCTGACTTTC. Protein sequence: CASSLVGTAGANVLTF.

The chain joins TRBV21-1 to TRBJ2-7; the table's D call TRBD1 went unverified against the DNA. TRBV21-1 is classified as a pseudogene. CDR3 length: 14 residues. The CDR3 nucleotides are TGTGCCAGCAGCCTCCGGGACAGGGGGTACGAGCAGTACTTC. This sequence encodes CASSLRDRGYEQYF.

The chain combines TRBV4-2 with TRBJ1-2, with unresolved D. The CDR3 is made up of 14 amino acids. Per the germline V gene, CDR1 is LGHNA and CDR2 is YNFKEQ. V lost 4 bases and J 4 bases, leaving 13 bases between the germline ends. This chain's CDR3 is CASSLRTEGYGYTF. CDR3 DNA: TGTGCCAGCAGCCTAAGGACGGAGGGCTATGGCTACACCTTC.

The chain uses TRBV18 and TRBJ2-7, with 9 bases aligning to TRBD1. Trimming took 4 bases from V and 5 from J; bases not matched to a gene: 9. From germline, CDR1 is KGHSH and CDR2 LQKENI. This CDR3 is built from 15 residues. The DNA of the CDR3 is TGTGCCAGCTCACACACCGGGACAGGGCTTCACGAGCAGTACTTC. Protein sequence: CASSHTGTGLHEQYF.

The genes are TRBV28 and TRBJ1-5; 8 nucleotides align to TRBD1. The ends lost 6 bases at V and 1 base at J; junction bases unmatched: 5. The CDR3 has 15 residues. The germline gives CDR1 MDHEN, CDR2 SYDVKM. In DNA, the CDR3 is TGTGCCAGCAGCACTTACAGGGGGAGCAATCAGCCCCAGCATTTT. This codes for CASSTYRGSNQPQHF. The full variable domain, rest sourced from reference TRBV28 and TRBJ1-5, is DVKVTQSSRYLVKRTGEKVFLECVQDMDHENMFWYRQDPGLGLRLIYFSYDVKMKEKGDIPEGYSVSREKKERFSLILESASTNQTSMYLCASSTYRGSNQPQHFGDGTRLSIL.

The chain couples TRBV3-1 (or the pseudogene TRBV3-2) to TRBJ1-4, with unresolved D. V was clipped by 5 bases and J by 4 bases, with 14 bases between them. This CDR3 has 15 residues. Looked up from germline, CDR1 is LGHDT and CDR2 is YNNKEL (reference sequence). This CDR3 is CASSERRIINEKLFF. Written as DNA, the CDR3 is TGTGCCAGCAGCGAGCGACGGATTATTAATGAAAAACTGTTTTTT.

The V call is TRBV19, the J call TRBJ2-5; TRBD2 matches 9 bases. This CDR3 is 17 amino acids long. With V trimmed by 0 bases and J by 2 bases, 7 bases remained unmatched. CDR1 is LNHDA and CDR2 is SQIVND in the germline V gene (reference sequence). The CDR3 region is CASSIDLLAGLQETQYF. The CDR3 nucleotides read TGTGCCAGTAGTATAGATCTGCTAGCGGGACTTCAAGAGACCCAGTACTTC.

The chain has TRBV24-1 and TRBJ2-7, with 7 bases lining up with TRBD2. The germline gives CDR1 KGHDR, CDR2 SFDVKD. The J segment lost 7 bases and the V segment lost 6 bases, leaving 8 bases of the junction unmatched. The CDR3 contains 13 residues. CDR3 loop: CATSLGGRVEQYF. As DNA, the CDR3 is TGTGCCACCAGTCTCGGTGGGAGGGTAGAGCAGTACTTC.

This rearrangement joins TRBV7-2 to TRBJ1-1; D not certain. V was pared by 2 bases and J by 2 bases, with 9 bases between. The CDR3 is 14 residues long. Germline lookup yields CDR1 SGHTA and CDR2 FQGNSA. Here the CDR3 reads CASSLMNRNTEAFF. The CDR3 nucleotides are TGTGCCAGCAGCTTAATGAACAGAAACACTGAAGCTTTCTTT.

This sequence joins TRBV30 and TRBJ2-3; 8 bases agree with TRBD1. Trimming removed 5 bases from V and 2 bases from J; junction bases left unmatched: 6. Germline CDR1 reads GTSNPN; CDR2 reads SVGIG (reference sequence). CDR3 length equals 14 residues. The CDR3: CAWAGTGDTDTQYF. The DNA for the CDR3 is TGTGCCTGGGCCGGGACAGGCGACACAGATACGCAGTATTTT.